These 3 T cell receptor beta chains originate from one sample sequenced in a study of T cell clonotyping in hematopoietic cell transplantation. Clones were sequenced by immunoSEQ multiplex PCR, and TCRdb holds only the in-frame ones, with some missing. Seen here are several thousand clones, about 97% observed once, and the top ten hold less than 20%. The time point is: recipient sample about 28 days before transplant, after cytoreduction. The sample consisted of peripheral blood mononuclear cells, taken before stem cell transplant. These receptor sequences come from a man aged 65 to 85 with acute myeloid leukemia. Some clones in this sample may be carry-over from other donors' samples.

V is TRBV25-1 and J is TRBJ2-1, with D possibly TRBD2 on 5 matching bases. Germline V gene sequence: CDR1 MGHDK, CDR2 SYGVNS. V gave up 3 bases and J gave up 6 bases, with 15 bases separating them. The CDR3 runs 15 residues. The CDR3 reads CASSDSRGRFNEQFF. The CDR3 bases are TGTGCCAGCAGTGACTCTCGGGGTAGGTTCAATGAGCAGTTCTTC.

The rearrangement links TRBV6-1 to TRBJ1-3; D is uncertain. The CDR3 extends over 14 amino acids. CDR1 is MNHNS, CDR2 SASEGT, per germline. V gave up 6 bases and J gave up 4 bases, with 13 bases separating them. CDR3 protein: CASRPLGSGNTIYF. CDR3 sequence (DNA): TGTGCCAGCAGGCCCTTAGGGTCCGGAAACACCATATATTTT.

The chain couples TRBV30 to TRBJ1-2; D call uncertain. The V end lost 8 bases, the J end lost 6 bases, and 13 bases lay between the germline ends. Germline-derived CDR1 and CDR2 are GTSNPN and SVGIG (reference sequence). The CDR3 covers 11 residues. The CDR3 region has the DNA TGTGCCGACCAGTCCTCCAATGGCTACACCTTC. This translates into CADQSSNGYTF.